What follows is one TCR beta chain and its context. The data were obtained in a study of shared clonotypes between healthy human individuals. The method was immunoSEQ multiplex PCR; TCRdb's version includes in-frame clones alone and lacks a portion of them. Of 550,000 to 800,000 clones listed, 90% are singletons. The sequencing sample was made of memory CD8+ T cells from PBMCs. Indicated subset: CD45RO+ cells pooled with CCR7-negative TemRA cells. The clonotype comes from a man aged 18 to 29 in good health. Some clones in this sample may be carry-over from other donors' samples.

The CDR3 protein is CASSFPWTRQETQYF. In DNA, the CDR3 is TGTGCCAGCAGTTTCCCCTGGACTAGGCAAGAGACCCAGTACTTC. This sequence joins TRBV27 and TRBJ2-5, with 7 bases matching TRBD2. V lost 3 bases, J lost 2 bases, and 6 bases stayed unmatched. The CDR3 is 15 residues long. Germline CDR1 and CDR2: MNHEY and SMNVEV (reference sequence).